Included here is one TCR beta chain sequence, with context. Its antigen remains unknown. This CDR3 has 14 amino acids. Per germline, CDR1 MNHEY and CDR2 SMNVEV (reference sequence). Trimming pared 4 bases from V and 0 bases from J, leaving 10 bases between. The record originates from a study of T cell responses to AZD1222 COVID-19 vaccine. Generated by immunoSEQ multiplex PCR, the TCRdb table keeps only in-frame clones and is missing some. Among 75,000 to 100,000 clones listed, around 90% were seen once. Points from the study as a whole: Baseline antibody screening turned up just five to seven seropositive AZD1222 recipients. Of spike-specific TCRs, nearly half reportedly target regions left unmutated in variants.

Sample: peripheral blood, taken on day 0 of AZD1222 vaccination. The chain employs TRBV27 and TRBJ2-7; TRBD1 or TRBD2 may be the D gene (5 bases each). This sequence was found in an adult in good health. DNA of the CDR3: TGTGCCAGCAGTTCTCCGGGACGCTCCTACGAGCAGTACTTC. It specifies CASSSPGRSYEQYF.